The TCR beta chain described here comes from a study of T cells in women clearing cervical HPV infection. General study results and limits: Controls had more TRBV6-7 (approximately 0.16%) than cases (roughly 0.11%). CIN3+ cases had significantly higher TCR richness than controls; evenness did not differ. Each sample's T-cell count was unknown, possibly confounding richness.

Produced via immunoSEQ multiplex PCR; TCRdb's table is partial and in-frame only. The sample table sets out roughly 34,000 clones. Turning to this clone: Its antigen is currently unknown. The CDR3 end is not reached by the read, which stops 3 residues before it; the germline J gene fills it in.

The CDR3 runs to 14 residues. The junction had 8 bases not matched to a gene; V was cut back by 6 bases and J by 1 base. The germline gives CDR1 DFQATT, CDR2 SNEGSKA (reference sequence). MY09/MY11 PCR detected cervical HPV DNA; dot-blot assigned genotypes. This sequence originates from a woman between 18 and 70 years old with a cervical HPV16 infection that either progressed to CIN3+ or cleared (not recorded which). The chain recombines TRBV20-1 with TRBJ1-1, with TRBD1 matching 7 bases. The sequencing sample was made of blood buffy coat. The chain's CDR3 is CSARQGKGNTEAFF. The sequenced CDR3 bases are TGCAGTGCAAGACAGGGAAAGGGGAACACTGAA.